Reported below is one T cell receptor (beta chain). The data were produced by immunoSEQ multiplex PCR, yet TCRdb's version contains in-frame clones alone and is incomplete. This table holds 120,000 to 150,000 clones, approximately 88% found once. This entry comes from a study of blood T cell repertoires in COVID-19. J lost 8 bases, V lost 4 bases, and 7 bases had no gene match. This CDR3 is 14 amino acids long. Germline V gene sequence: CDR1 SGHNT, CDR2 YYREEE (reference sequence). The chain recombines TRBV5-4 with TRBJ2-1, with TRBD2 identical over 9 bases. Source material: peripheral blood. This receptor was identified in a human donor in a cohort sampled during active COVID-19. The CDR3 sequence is CASSVASGVYEQFF. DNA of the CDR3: TGTGCCAGCAGCGTGGCTAGCGGGGTGTATGAGCAGTTCTTC. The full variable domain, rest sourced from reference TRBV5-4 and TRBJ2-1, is ETGVTQSPTHLIKTRGQQVTLRCSSQSGHNTVSWYQQALGQGPQFIFQYYREEENGRGNFPPRFSGLQFPNYSSELNVNALELDDSALYLCASSVASGVYEQFFGPGTRLTVL.